This T cell receptor (beta chain) is from a study of regulatory T cells in long-lasting Graves disease. This clonotype was counted between two and nine times. The sample's time point: newly diagnosed GD, antithyroid drugs for less than 3 months. The TCR library was prepared using RNA isolated from PBMCs. Arm-PCR of CDR3 regions and iRepertoire HTBI primers were the basis on which TCR beta libraries were built. TCRdb fed the multiplex PCR reads into MiXCR, producing one record per CDR3 protein. The profile shows roughly 420,000 distinct CDR3 sequences, about 17% of them singletons. These data are also associated with another study on T cells in Graves' hyperthyroidism and ophthalmopathy. This second study notes: Subjects aged 18 to 65 presented with newly diagnosed hyperthyroidism of less than 2 months' duration. Clinical symptoms, serum thyroxine and TRAb, thyroid ultrasound and orbital computed tomography were used for the diagnoses.

The material was peripheral blood mononuclear cells (PBMCs), obtained at new diagnosis, from a patient treated with antithyroid drugs. This sequence was found in a young woman with Graves disease.

The CDR3 loop is CASSFVQGAFPYNEQFF. As DNA, the CDR3 is TGCGCCAGCAGCTTCGTACAGGGGGCATTTCCCTACAATGAGCAGTTCTTC. This sequence joins TRBV5-1 and TRBJ2-1, with TRBD1 matching over 9 bases. The CDR3 totals 17 residues. Per germline, CDR1 SGHRS and CDR2 YFSETQ. The J segment lost 2 bases and the V segment lost 2 bases, leaving 8 bases of the junction unmatched.